The 14 T cell receptor beta chains reported below all come from one sample, sequenced in a study of blood T cell repertoires in COVID-19. The assay was immunoSEQ multiplex PCR, and TCRdb's table has in-frame clones only and misses some. Of 500,000 to 600,000 clones in the sample, roughly nine tenths were seen once. Sequencing input: peripheral blood. Receptor source: a woman between 45 and 65 years old with COVID-19, enrolled during active disease.

V usage is TRBV7-9 and J usage is TRBJ1-4; no clear D. This CDR3 has 14 amino acids. The V end was cut by 5 bases, the J end by 4 bases, with 11 bases between. The germline V gene encodes CDR1 SEHNR and CDR2 FQNEAQ (reference sequence). For the CDR3, the DNA is TGTGCCAGCAGCCCCGGAGGAGTTAATGAAAAACTGTTTTTT. Protein product: CASSPGGVNEKLFF.

The chain links TRBV3-1 (or the pseudogene TRBV3-2) to TRBJ1-1; 10 bases match TRBD1. CDR3 length: 16 residues. From germline, CDR1 is LGHDT and CDR2 YNNKEL (reference sequence). J was trimmed by 2 bases and V by 4 bases; bases with no gene match: 7. The CDR3 here is CASSPRTGGVNTEAFF. Here the CDR3 DNA reads TGTGCCAGCAGCCCTAGGACAGGGGGAGTTAACACTGAAGCTTTCTTT.

This clone was observed a handful of times. The chain carries TRBV6-4 and TRBJ1-5, with D unclear. CDR1 is MRHNA and CDR2 is SNTAGT in the germline V gene. Trimming took off 8 bases at V and 9 bases at J, with 5 bases between the two ends. The CDR3 has 9 residues. CDR3 loop: CASLRPQHF. In DNA, the CDR3 is TGTGCCAGCCTACGGCCCCAGCATTTT.

V and J are TRBV7-3 and TRBJ1-6; 9 bases match TRBD1. Germline trimming cut 6 bases from V and 10 bases from J; bases unmatched to any gene: 7. This CDR3 contains 14 residues. Germline V CDR1 and CDR2: SGHTA, FQGTGA. CDR3 in DNA: TGTGCCAGCAGTTTACAGGGGGCAGAGTCACCCCTCCACTTT. Translation: CASSLQGAESPLHF.

The chain uses TRBV5-4 and TRBJ2-3; 8 bases agree with TRBD2. The germline V gene encodes CDR1 SGHNT and CDR2 YYREEE (reference sequence). The CDR3 spans 14 residues. V was pared by 0 bases and J by 4 bases, with 1 base of the junction left unmatched. The CDR3: CASSLVGGADTQYF. As DNA, the CDR3 is TGTGCCAGCAGCTTGGTCGGGGGGGCAGATACGCAGTATTTT. Together with reference TRBV5-4 and TRBJ2-3, the CDR3 gives the full variable domain: ETGVTQSPTHLIKTRGQQVTLRCSSQSGHNTVSWYQQALGQGPQFIFQYYREEENGRGNFPPRFSGLQFPNYSSELNVNALELDDSALYLCASSLVGGADTQYFGPGTRLTVL.

The chain employs TRBV2 and TRBJ1-2, with D possibly TRBD1 on 6 matching bases. V gave up 2 bases and J gave up 0 bases, with 16 bases separating them. The CDR3 runs 17 residues. From germline, CDR1 is SNHLY and CDR2 FYNNEI. Written as DNA, the CDR3 is TGTGCCAGCAGTGAAAGAGATGTGACAGGTTCTAACTATGGCTACACCTTC. Amino acids: CASSERDVTGSNYGYTF.

The chain has TRBV5-6 and TRBJ2-1; 7 bases are a match to TRBD2. After removal of 0 bases from V and 6 bases from J, the junction contained 6 bases not matched to a gene. In germline, CDR1 is SGHDT, CDR2 YYEEEE. The CDR3 loop spans 15 amino acids. CDR3 region: CASSLDSPGGNEQFF. The CDR3 DNA is TGTGCCAGCAGCTTGGACTCACCGGGGGGCAATGAGCAGTTCTTC. Full variable domain (missing parts from reference TRBV5-6 and TRBJ2-1): DAGVTQSPTHLIKTRGQQVTLRCSPKSGHDTVSWYQQALGQGPQFIFQYYEEEERQRGNFPDRFSGHQFPNYSSELNVNALLLGDSALYLCASSLDSPGGNEQFFGPGTRLTVL.

V is TRBV27 and J is TRBJ1-3; 7 nucleotides match TRBD1. The germline CDR1 and CDR2 sequences are MNHEY and SMNVEV (reference sequence). This CDR3 is 14 amino acids long. The junction had 8 bases not matched to a gene; V was cut back by 2 bases and J by 10 bases. The CDR3 protein is CASSLAQGDRTIYF. The CDR3 nucleotides are TGTGCCAGCAGTTTAGCCCAGGGGGATCGTACCATATATTTT.

The chain joins TRBV28 to TRBJ1-1; 8 bases match TRBD1. With V trimmed by 1 base and J by 5 bases, 9 bases remained unmatched. The CDR3 is made up of 16 amino acids. Germline V gene sequence: CDR1 MDHEN, CDR2 SYDVKM. The CDR3 coding sequence is TGTGCCAGCAGTTTATTTTCAGGGGGCGTAAAAACTGAAGCTTTCTTT. It translates to CASSLFSGGVKTEAFF.

V is TRBV20-1 and J is TRBJ2-7; 7 positions agree with TRBD2. Germline CDR1 DFQATT, CDR2 SNEGSKA (reference sequence). Germline trimming cut 3 bases from V and 0 bases from J; bases unmatched to any gene: 5. The CDR3 covers 14 residues. Here the CDR3 reads CSASFSGYSYEQYF. DNA for the CDR3: TGCAGTGCTAGTTTTAGCGGGTACTCCTACGAGCAGTACTTC.

This chain connects TRBV11-3 to TRBJ2-3, with D possibly TRBD2 on 6 matching bases. V lost 2 bases and J 3 bases, leaving 12 bases between the germline ends. The CDR3 runs to 15 residues. The V gene's germline CDR1 is SGHNT and CDR2 YENEEA. CDR3: CASSLRAGSTDTQYF. CDR3 bases: TGTGCCAGCAGCTTAAGGGCGGGGTCAACAGATACGCAGTATTTT.

CDR3 in amino acids: CASSPIDSRTDTQYF. DNA for the CDR3: TGTGCCAGTAGTCCCATAGACAGCCGCACAGATACGCAGTATTTT. The chain couples TRBV19 to TRBJ2-3; D is possibly TRBD1 (5 bases). V was clipped by 5 bases and J by 1 base, with 13 bases between them. This CDR3 is built from 15 residues. Germline loops: CDR1 LNHDA, CDR2 SQIVND (reference sequence).

The chain links TRBV5-1 to TRBJ2-5, with TRBD2 matching 9 bases. The ends lost 3 bases at V and 5 bases at J; junction bases unmatched: 11. Per the germline V gene, CDR1 is SGHRS and CDR2 is YFSETQ. This CDR3 contains 16 residues. This CDR3 reads CASSYSTGTSLETQYF. For the CDR3, the DNA is TGCGCCAGCAGCTATTCAACCGGGACTAGCCTGGAGACCCAGTACTTC. The variable domain in full, completed from reference TRBV5-1 and TRBJ2-5, reads KAGVTQTPRYLIKTRGQQVTLSCSPISGHRSVSWYQQTPGQGLQFLFEYFSETQRNKGNFPGRFSGRQFSNSRSEMNVSTLELGDSALYLCASSYSTGTSLETQYFGPGTRLLVL.

V is TRBV4-2 and J is TRBJ2-7; D is unclear. This CDR3 spans 13 amino acids. Germline V lookup: CDR1 LGHNA, CDR2 YNFKEQ. The germline V and J ends were trimmed by 1 base and 6 bases, with 10 bases remaining between them. The CDR3 region has the DNA TGTGCCAGCAGCCAAGCGGCTAGAGGCGAGCAGTACTTC. Translation gives CASSQAARGEQYF.